This T cell receptor beta chain appears in the sequencing data of a study of regulatory T cells in long-lasting Graves disease. Documented time point: newly diagnosed GD, antithyroid drugs for less than 3 months. The TCR library was made from RNA extracted from PBMCs. Patients came from an endocrinology department in Xi'an, China. The V and J ends lost 4 bases and 3 bases respectively, with 13 bases between them. The CDR3 has 14 amino acids. Germline V lookup: CDR1 LGHDT, CDR2 YNNKEL (reference sequence). This clonotype was counted at least ten times. Its antigen is currently unknown. Building the TCR beta libraries relied on iRepertoire HTBI primers, and CDR3 regions underwent Arm-PCR. Using its own MiXCR run on the multiplex PCR reads, TCRdb lists one record per CDR3 protein. This sample carries 350,000 to 450,000 distinct CDR3 sequences, over 15% of them seen once, and the ten largest clones take just under 30%.

Regarding the study as a whole: Under persistent disease, TRBV28, TRBJ1-2 and TRBJ2-5 were used preferentially. The number of shared public clonotypes was higher in persistent patients (approximately 3,000) than new patients (966).

This same sample was also taken into another study, of T cells in Graves' hyperthyroidism and ophthalmopathy. That source notes: Newly diagnosed patients aged 18 to 65 had hyperthyroidism of under 2 months' duration.

This sequence joins TRBV3-1 and TRBJ2-7, with a tentative D call TRBD2 (5 bases). The TCR comes from a man aged 35 to 55 with Graves disease. The sample in question was peripheral blood mononuclear cells (PBMCs), obtained at new diagnosis, from a patient treated with antithyroid drugs. This CDR3 is CASSPGLGLYEQYF. The CDR3 bases are TGTGCCAGCAGCCCCGGACTGGGCCTCTACGAGCAGTACTTC.